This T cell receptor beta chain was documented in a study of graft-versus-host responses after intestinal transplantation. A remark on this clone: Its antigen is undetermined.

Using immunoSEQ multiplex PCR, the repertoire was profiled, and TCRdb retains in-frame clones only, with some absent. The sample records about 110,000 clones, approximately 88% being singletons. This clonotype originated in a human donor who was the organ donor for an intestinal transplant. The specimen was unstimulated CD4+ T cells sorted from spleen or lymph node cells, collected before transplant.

The CDR3 reads CASSLRRGTNNEQFF. In DNA form, the CDR3 reads TGCGCCAGCAGCTTAAGGCGGGGAACCAACAATGAGCAGTTCTTC. This chain joins TRBV5-1 and TRBJ2-1, with D perhaps TRBD2 (6 bases). The CDR3 is made up of 15 amino acids. V lost 2 bases, J lost 5 bases, and 14 bases lay in between. CDR1 SGHRS and CDR2 YFSETQ come from the germline V gene.